A selection of T cell receptor beta chains follows, all from one sample in a study of T-cell reconstitution after alpha-beta-depleted transplantation in children. TCRdb called the PCR reads again in MiXCR, with one record for every CDR3 protein. There are 440,000 or so distinct CDR3 sequences in the sample; approximately 11% occur only once, and 4.5% to 7% lies in the top ten. Sequencing used PBMCs from the stem cell graft donor, obtained from the stem cell graft. All receptors derive from a human donor who donated a stem cell graft to a child with acute myeloid leukemia. Each CDR3 is given with its conserved first and last residue. The order of the fields is CDR3 DNA, CDR3 protein, J gene, D gene, V gene, clone size. D genes are given only for firm matches. Size is omitted from some rows. Given values are once, few, many or a class for expanded clones.

CDR3nt: TGTGCCAGCACTCCCTCAGTTGGCAGGGAGGCCCAGCATTTT
CDR3aa: CASTPSVGREAQHF
j_gene: TRBJ1-5
d_gene: .
v_gene: TRBV18
abundance: .

CDR3nt: TGTGCTAGCAGCTTAGTGCCTAGCGGTAGGGAGACCCAGTACTTC
CDR3aa: CASSLVPSGRETQYF
j_gene: TRBJ2-5
d_gene: TRBD2
v_gene: TRBV7-7
abundance: .

CDR3nt: TGTGCCAGCAGGGACTACGCAAACACCGGGGAGCTGTTTTTT
CDR3aa: CASRDYANTGELFF
j_gene: TRBJ2-2
d_gene: .
v_gene: TRBV12-3/TRBV12-4
abundance: few

CDR3nt: TGTGCCAGCAGTCCGAGTAGTAACACTGAAGCTTTCTTT
CDR3aa: CASSPSSNTEAFF
j_gene: TRBJ1-1
d_gene: .
v_gene: TRBV7-3
abundance: few

CDR3nt: TGTGCCAGCAGCCCGATTCGGGGAGACGAGCAGTACTTC
CDR3aa: CASSPIRGDEQYF
j_gene: TRBJ2-7
d_gene: .
v_gene: TRBV7-2
abundance: .

CDR3nt: TGTGCCAGCAGCACCCAAGAGACACAAGAGACCCAGTACTTC
CDR3aa: CASSTQETQETQYF
j_gene: TRBJ2-5
d_gene: .
v_gene: TRBV3-1
abundance: few

CDR3nt: TGCAGCGTTGGACTAGCGGGAGTCGGGGAGACCCAGTACTTC
CDR3aa: CSVGLAGVGETQYF
j_gene: TRBJ2-5
d_gene: TRBD2
v_gene: TRBV29-1
abundance: many

CDR3nt: TGCAGTGCTAGAGAACTAACCCGGACAGGGGTTAATTCACCCCTCCACTTT
CDR3aa: CSARELTRTGVNSPLHF
j_gene: TRBJ1-6
d_gene: TRBD1
v_gene: TRBV20-1
abundance: .

CDR3nt: TGTGCCAGCAGCGTTCGGGAGAGAGAAGAGACCCAGTACTTC
CDR3aa: CASSVREREETQYF
j_gene: TRBJ2-5
d_gene: .
v_gene: TRBV9
abundance: few

CDR3nt: TGCAGTGCTAGTTCCCCGGGGGCGGACACCGGGGAGCTGTTTTTT
CDR3aa: CSASSPGADTGELFF
j_gene: TRBJ2-2
d_gene: .
v_gene: TRBV20-1
abundance: many

CDR3nt: TGTGCCAGCATAAAAGAAACCCGTGGAAGGGTGGACAATCAGCCCCAGCCCCAGCATTTT
CDR3aa: CASIKETRGRVDNQPQPQHF
j_gene: TRBJ1-5
d_gene: .
v_gene: TRBV12-3/TRBV12-4
abundance: .

CDR3nt: TGTGCCAGCAGCCCCGACCTTAGAGGAGAGACCCAGTACTTC
CDR3aa: CASSPDLRGETQYF
j_gene: TRBJ2-5
d_gene: .
v_gene: TRBV5-6
abundance: many

CDR3nt: TGCGCCAGCAGCTTGACTGGAGACCCTGAAGCTTTCTTT
CDR3aa: CASSLTGDPEAFF
j_gene: TRBJ1-1
d_gene: .
v_gene: TRBV5-1
abundance: .

CDR3nt: TGTGCCATCAGTGGGGCCAGCGGGAGGTCCTACGAGCAGTACTTC
CDR3aa: CAISGASGRSYEQYF
j_gene: TRBJ2-7
d_gene: TRBD2
v_gene: TRBV10-3
abundance: many